This TCR beta chain was profiled in a study of PD-L1 blockade in urothelial cancer. Study-wide background: Atezolizumab 1,200 mg was given intravenously every 3 weeks, starting 2014. There were a median of approximately 150,000 T cells in blood samples. Previous chemotherapy exposure amounted to 0 to 3 regimens for patients.

Looked up from germline, CDR1 is SGHTA and CDR2 is FQGNSA. The CDR3 sequence is 14 residues long. J lost 3 bases, V lost 3 bases, and 4 bases had no gene match. Only one count was recorded for this clone. Distinct nucleotide sequences in the sample also encode this CDR3. Time point denoted: peripheral blood 6 weeks after treatment start. Each patient supplied 1 to 8 pretreatment and on-treatment samples. Assay used: immunoSEQ multiplex PCR; TCRdb lists only in-frame clones, some missing. The sample lists 120,000 or so clones; roughly 86% were seen once. The sequences come from PBMCs, collected around atezolizumab (anti-PD-L1) treatment. This TCR came from a man aged 45 to 65 with urothelial cancer. The rearrangement uses TRBV7-2 and TRBJ2-5; 7 bases match TRBD2. CDR3 in DNA: TGTGCCAGCAGCTTGGGGCTAGCGGAAGAGACCCAGTACTTC. Its translation is CASSLGLAEETQYF.